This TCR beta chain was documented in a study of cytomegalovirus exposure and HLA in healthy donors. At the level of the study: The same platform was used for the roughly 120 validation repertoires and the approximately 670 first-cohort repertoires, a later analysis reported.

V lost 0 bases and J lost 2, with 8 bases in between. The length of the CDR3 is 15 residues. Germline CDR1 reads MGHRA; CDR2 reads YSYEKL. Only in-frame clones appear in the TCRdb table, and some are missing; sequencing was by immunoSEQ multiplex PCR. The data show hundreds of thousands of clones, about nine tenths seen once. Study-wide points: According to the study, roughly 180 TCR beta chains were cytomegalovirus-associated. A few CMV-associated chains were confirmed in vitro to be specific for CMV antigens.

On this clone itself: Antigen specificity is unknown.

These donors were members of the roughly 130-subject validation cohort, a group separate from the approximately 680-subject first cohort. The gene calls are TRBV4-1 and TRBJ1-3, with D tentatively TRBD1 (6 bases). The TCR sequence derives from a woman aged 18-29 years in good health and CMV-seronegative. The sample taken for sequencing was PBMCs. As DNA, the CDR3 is TGCGCCAGCAGCCAAGATCAGGGGCCTGGAAACACCATATATTTT. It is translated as CASSQDQGPGNTIYF.